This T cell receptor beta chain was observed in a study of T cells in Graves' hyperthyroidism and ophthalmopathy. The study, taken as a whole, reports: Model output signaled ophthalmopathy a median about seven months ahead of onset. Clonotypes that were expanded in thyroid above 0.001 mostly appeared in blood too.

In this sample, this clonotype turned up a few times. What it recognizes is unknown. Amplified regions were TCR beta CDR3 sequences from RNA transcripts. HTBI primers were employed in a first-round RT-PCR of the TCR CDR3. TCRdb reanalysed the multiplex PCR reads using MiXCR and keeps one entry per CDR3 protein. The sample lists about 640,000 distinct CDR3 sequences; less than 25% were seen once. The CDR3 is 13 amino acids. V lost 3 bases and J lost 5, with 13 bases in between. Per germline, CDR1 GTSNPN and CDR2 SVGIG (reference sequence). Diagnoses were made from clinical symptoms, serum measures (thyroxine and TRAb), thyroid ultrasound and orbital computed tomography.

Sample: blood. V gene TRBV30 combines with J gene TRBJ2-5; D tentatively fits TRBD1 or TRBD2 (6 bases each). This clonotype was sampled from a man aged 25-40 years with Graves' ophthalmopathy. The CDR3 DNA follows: TGTGCCTGGAGAAAGGGGGGTTCGGAGACCCAGTACTTC. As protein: CAWRKGGSETQYF.